The subject of this entry is one T cell receptor beta chain. Its specificity is not known. Cells were frozen in aliquots of roughly 500,000, and one aliquot per fraction was sequenced. CDR3 size: 16 residues. Trimming cost V 7 bases and J 10 bases, with 24 bases left between them. Germline values: CDR1 SGHRS, CDR2 YFSETQ. Assay used: immunoSEQ multiplex PCR; TCRdb lists only in-frame clones, some missing. The repertoire consists of thousands of clones, with roughly 65% occurring once and the leading ten covering roughly 3.2%. This record comes from a study of coeliac disease. Points from the study as a whole: Intraepithelial and lamina propria fractions were not highly pure. According to the authors, this method cannot detect gliadin-specific T cells in an unbiased way.

The sequenced sample was lamina propria lymphocytes from the gut. The V gene is TRBV5-1, the J gene TRBJ1-6; TRBD1 might be the D (5 bases). This TCR came from a woman in her sixties with active celiac disease. Here the CDR3 reads CASRPTVGVLWSPLHF. The DNA for the CDR3 is TGCGCCAGCCGACCTACGGTAGGGGTGTTATGGTCACCCCTCCACTTT.